This TCR beta chain emerged from a study of cytomegalovirus exposure and HLA in healthy donors. Some clones are missing from TCRdb's copy, which holds only in-frame ones; the method was immunoSEQ multiplex PCR. The sample consists of 200,000 to 250,000 clones, 80% to 90% of them appearing once. The CDR3 is made up of 15 amino acids. With V trimmed by 0 bases and J by 8 bases, 5 bases remained unmatched. CDR1 ENHRY and CDR2 SYGVKD come from the germline V gene. This clonotype was obtained from a man between 18 and 35 years old in good health and CMV-seronegative. The chain is built from TRBV10-3 and TRBJ2-1; 9 nucleotides agree with TRBD2. The sequencing sample was made of PBMCs. CDR3: CAISESGGGAHEQFF. CDR3 coding DNA: TGTGCCATCAGTGAGTCGGGCGGGGGGGCGCATGAGCAGTTCTTC.